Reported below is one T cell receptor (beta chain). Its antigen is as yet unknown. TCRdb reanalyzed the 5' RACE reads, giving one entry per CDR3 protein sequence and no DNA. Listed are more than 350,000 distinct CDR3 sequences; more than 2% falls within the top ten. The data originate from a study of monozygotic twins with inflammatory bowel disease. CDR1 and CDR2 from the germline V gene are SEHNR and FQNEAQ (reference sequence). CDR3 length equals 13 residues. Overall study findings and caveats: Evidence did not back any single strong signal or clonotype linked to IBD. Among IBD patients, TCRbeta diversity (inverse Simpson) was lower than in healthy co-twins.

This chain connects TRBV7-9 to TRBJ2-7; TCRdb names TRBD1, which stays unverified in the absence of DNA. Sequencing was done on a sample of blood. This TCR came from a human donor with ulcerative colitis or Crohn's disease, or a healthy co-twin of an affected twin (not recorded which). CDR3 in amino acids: CASSFTGGYEQYF. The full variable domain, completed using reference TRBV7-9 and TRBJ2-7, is DTGVSQNPRHKITKRGQNVTFRCDPISEHNRLYWYRQTLGQGPEFLTYFQNEAQLEKSRLLSDRFSAERPKGSFSTLEIQRTEQGDSAMYLCASSFTGGYEQYFGPGTRLTVT.